Following are 22 T cell receptor beta chains from one sample sequenced in a study of blood T cell repertoires in COVID-19 (dated by TCRdb to the early 2020s). The library relied on the immunoSEQ multiplex PCR assay. TCRdb limited this immuneACCESS table to in-frame rearrangements with V and J called. A share of clones is missing; checked studies link under half to unresolved V genes, and the rest is unexplained. This sample comprises 450,000 or so clones, about 92% of them detected only once. The ten largest clonotypes hold 0.6% to 0.7% of the sample. Sequencing was carried out using PBMCs or T cells enriched from blood (not recorded which). These receptors all come from a man aged 18 to 30 who had recovered from COVID-19.

The CDR3 DNA is TGTGCCAGCAGCTTGCAGGTGAACACTGAAGCTTTCTTT. Protein product: CASSLQVNTEAFF. V and J are TRBV11-2 and TRBJ1-1, with D uncertain. The CDR3 is made up of 13 amino acids. V was trimmed by 3 bases and J by 0 bases, leaving 5 bases between them. Germline V gives CDR1 SGHAT, CDR2 FQNNGV.

The chain is built from TRBV5-6 and TRBJ2-2; TRBD1 agrees at 8 bases. This CDR3 comprises 16 residues. With 4 bases clipped from V and 6 bases from J, the junction kept 11 bases outside the gene matches. The germline gives CDR1 SGHDT, CDR2 YYEEEE. The CDR3 nucleotides are TGTGCCAGCAGCGACTCCGCAGGGGGCATGGCCGGGGAGCTGTTTTTT. Protein: CASSDSAGGMAGELFF.

A remark on this clone: This sample includes further DNA sequences coding for the same CDR3. V and J are TRBV28 and TRBJ1-5, with 7 bases that match TRBD1. The CDR3 has 15 amino acids. CDR1 and CDR2 (germline): MDHEN, SYDVKM. V trimming: 2 bases; J trimming: 1 base; junction bases outside the gene matches: 2. The CDR3 loop reads CASSLQTGSNQPQHF. For the CDR3, the DNA is TGTGCCAGCAGTTTACAGACAGGGAGCAATCAGCCCCAGCATTTT.

The V call is TRBV9, the J call TRBJ2-1, with 8 positions matching TRBD2. There are 16 residues in the CDR3. After removal of 4 bases from V and 6 bases from J, the junction contained 12 bases not matched to a gene. Germline CDR1 reads SGDLS; CDR2 reads YYNGEE. The CDR3 region is CASSFVAGTLSNEQFF. The CDR3 region has the DNA TGTGCCAGCAGCTTTGTAGCGGGGACCCTGAGCAATGAGCAGTTCTTC.

This clone is a singleton in its sample. V gene TRBV27 combines with J gene TRBJ1-2; 10 nucleotides agree with TRBD1. Germline-derived CDR1 and CDR2 are MNHEY and SMNVEV (reference sequence). This CDR3 has 17 amino acids. Trimming removed 5 bases from V and 4 bases from J; junction bases left unmatched: 13. The CDR3 region has the DNA TGTGCCAGCAGTCGCCTGGGACAGGGGACACTTAGCTATGGCTACACCTTC. This translates into CASSRLGQGTLSYGYTF.

This rearrangement joins TRBV6-5 to TRBJ1-4, with 9 bases fitting TRBD1. Germline V gene data show CDR1 as MNHEY and CDR2 as SVGAGI. After removal of 6 bases from V and 2 bases from J, the junction contained 4 bases not matched to a gene. There are 15 residues in the CDR3. The CDR3 DNA reads TGTGCCAGCAGGAACAGGGGGCTCACTAATGAAAAACTGTTTTTT. Encoded protein: CASRNRGLTNEKLFF.

The chain joins TRBV4-1 to TRBJ1-1, with D perhaps TRBD1 (6 bases). CDR1 is MGHRA and CDR2 is YSYEKL in the germline V gene. Trimming stripped 2 bases from V and 7 bases from J, with 29 bases between. The CDR3 length is 19 residues. This CDR3 is CASSQRGGRGGTYSGEAFF. In DNA, the CDR3 is TGCGCCAGCAGCCAACGAGGGGGGCGCGGGGGGACTTACTCGGGTGAAGCTTTCTTT.

This chain uses TRBV12-1 with TRBJ2-7; TRBD1 was called by the table and not checked on the DNA. TRBV12-1 is a pseudogene segment. The CDR3 loop spans 12 amino acids. The CDR3 protein is CASRQPRKFQYF. The CDR3 DNA reads TGTGCCAGCAGGCAACCCAGAAAATTCCAGTACTTC.

The chain employs TRBV12-1 and TRBJ1-3; the DNA was not used to check the table's D call, TRBD1. TRBV12-1 is an annotated pseudogene. This CDR3 region has 18 residues. The CDR3 coding sequence is TGTGCCAGCAGTCACGGCTGGGCTGAAAGACCGTCTGGAAACACCATATATTTT. Protein product: CASSHGWAERPSGNTIYF.

The V gene is TRBV30, the J gene TRBJ1-3; 10 bases are a match to TRBD1. CDR3 size: 15 residues. Per the germline V gene, CDR1 is GTSNPN and CDR2 is SVGIG (reference sequence). J was trimmed by 4 bases and V by 5 bases; bases with no gene match: 8. The CDR3 protein is CAWGPDRGPGNTIYF. The CDR3 coding sequence is TGTGCCTGGGGTCCAGACAGGGGGCCGGGAAACACCATATATTTT.

The CDR3, as DNA: TGTGCCAGCAGACCCCACCCGGCTGGAAACACCATATATTTT. Amino acids: CASRPHPAGNTIYF. The genes are TRBV11-2 and TRBJ1-3, with no clear D. Germline V gene data show CDR1 as SGHAT and CDR2 as FQNNGV. The CDR3 loop spans 14 amino acids. V was trimmed by 6 bases and J by 2 bases, leaving 11 bases between them.

The genes are TRBV28 and TRBJ2-1; D possibly corresponds to TRBD2 (6 bases). The V gene's germline CDR1 is MDHEN and CDR2 SYDVKM. The V end lost 6 bases, the J end lost 7 bases, and 13 bases lay between the germline ends. The CDR3 is 13 amino acids. The CDR3 reads CASRGGALNEQFF. Written as DNA, the CDR3 is TGTGCCAGCAGGGGCGGGGCCTTGAATGAGCAGTTCTTC.

The chain links TRBV19 to TRBJ1-1; D unclear. Germline V lookup: CDR1 LNHDA, CDR2 SQIVND (reference sequence). The CDR3 is 13 amino acids. Trimming pared 9 bases from V and 1 base from J, leaving 12 bases between. CDR3 residues: CASRPDTNTEAFF. The DNA for the CDR3 is TGTGCCAGCCGTCCCGACACGAACACTGAAGCTTTCTTT.

The chain links TRBV3-1 (or the pseudogene TRBV3-2) to TRBJ2-1, with D tentatively TRBD2 (7 bases). CDR3 length: 15 amino acids. CDR1 is LGHDT, CDR2 YNNKEL, per germline (reference sequence). Trimming stripped 8 bases from V and 0 bases from J, with 14 bases between. This CDR3 is CASVLGGGSYNEQFF. CDR3 in DNA: TGTGCCAGCGTCTTAGGGGGGGGCTCCTACAATGAGCAGTTCTTC.

The chain is built from TRBV19 and TRBJ1-2, with 7 positions matching TRBD1. This CDR3 has 15 amino acids. Germline lookup yields CDR1 LNHDA and CDR2 SQIVND (reference sequence). J lost 7 bases, V lost 6 bases, and 14 bases had no gene match. The CDR3 DNA sequence: TGTGCCAGTAGCGAAGGGACAGTCGTTCGCGGTGGCTACACCTTC. Protein: CASSEGTVVRGGYTF.

The chain is built from TRBV2 and TRBJ2-5; 10 bases are shared with TRBD1. V shed 3 bases and J 5 bases; nucleotides not matched to a gene: 9. This CDR3 has 16 amino acids. CDR1 is SNHLY, CDR2 FYNNEI, per germline. This CDR3 is CASSEPGQGFWETQYF. The CDR3 nucleotides read TGTGCCAGCAGTGAGCCGGGACAGGGGTTCTGGGAGACCCAGTACTTC.

CDR3 protein: CAWSGGRGQETQYF. The DNA for the CDR3 is TGTGCCTGGAGTGGGGGGAGGGGCCAAGAGACCCAGTACTTC. The chain carries TRBV30 and TRBJ2-5; 7 bases are a match to TRBD2. This CDR3 contains 14 residues. J was trimmed by 1 base and V by 1 base; bases with no gene match: 3. Germline V gene data show CDR1 as GTSNPN and CDR2 as SVGIG (reference sequence).

This chain joins TRBV9 and TRBJ2-3; 8 bases map to TRBD2. The CDR3 covers 17 residues. The J segment lost 4 bases and the V segment lost 0 bases, leaving 10 bases of the junction unmatched. Germline V gene data show CDR1 as SGDLS and CDR2 as YYNGEE. The CDR3 reads CASSVAGGSSYADTQYF. The CDR3 DNA sequence: TGTGCCAGCAGCGTAGCGGGGGGGAGTTCCTATGCAGATACGCAGTATTTT.

The chain employs TRBV3-1 (or the pseudogene TRBV3-2) and TRBJ1-1, with 7 positions matching TRBD1. The J segment lost 4 bases and the V segment lost 4 bases, leaving 9 bases of the junction unmatched. CDR3 length equals 15 residues. Per germline, CDR1 LGHDT and CDR2 YNNKEL (reference sequence). The DNA for the CDR3 is TGTGCCAGCAGCCCCTTGGGACAGTCGGGCACTGAAGCTTTCTTT. This codes for CASSPLGQSGTEAFF.

The gene calls are TRBV18 and TRBJ1-1, with D maybe TRBD1 (6 bases). The CDR3 runs to 14 residues. Germline V gives CDR1 KGHSH, CDR2 LQKENI. The V end lost 1 base, the J end lost 4 bases, and 10 bases lay between the germline ends. The CDR3 nucleotides read TGTGCCAGCTCACCACTGAGGGGGGGCACTGAAGCTTTCTTT. It yields the protein CASSPLRGGTEAFF.

CDR3 region: CASSPGTGLGDEQFF. As DNA, the CDR3 is TGTGCCAGCAGCCCCGGAACAGGGTTGGGTGATGAGCAGTTCTTC. The chain recombines TRBV5-6 with TRBJ2-1; possible D gene TRBD1, 6 bases. Germline CDR1 is SGHDT and CDR2 is YYEEEE. V shed 4 bases and J shed 8 bases, with 19 bases lying between them. The CDR3 runs to 15 residues.

The V and J genes are TRBV10-3 and TRBJ2-5; 16 nucleotides match TRBD2. V trimming: 0 bases; J trimming: 5 bases; junction bases outside the gene matches: 3. CDR3 length: 17 residues. CDR1 is ENHRY, CDR2 SYGVKD, per germline. CDR3 in DNA: TGTGCCATCAGTGAGTCCTTGGGACTAGCGGGAGGGGAGACCCAGTACTTC. Translating it yields CAISESLGLAGGETQYF.